The clone carrying this T cell receptor (beta chain) was detected only a few times. The antigen remains undetermined. Sequenced material consisted of expressed TCRB transcripts (all of the isolated RNA was reverse transcribed). Sequencing of naive, central memory and regulatory T cell samples gave an average of roughly 3.6 million reads. The method was immunoSEQ multiplex PCR; TCRdb's version includes in-frame clones alone and lacks a portion of them. The sample records 970,000 or so clones, around a sixth being singletons. CDR1 is SGHTA, CDR2 FQGNSA, per germline. The CDR3 runs to 16 residues. The V end was cut by 1 base, the J end by 5 bases, with 17 bases between. These data are taken from a study of beta chain features in type 1 diabetes. Looking at the study overall: Patients did not differ from healthy donors in age, gender or cell yield. Overall study findings and caveats: A pattern of fewer insertions and more deletions at VDJ junctions was seen in type 1 diabetes patients. Among patients with Type 1 diabetes, TCRB CDR3s were moderately but significantly shorter in every one of the four CD4+ subsets.

The sequenced sample was naive CD4+ T cells from blood. This sequence joins TRBV7-2 and TRBJ2-5, with D perhaps given as TRBD1 or TRBD2 (5 bases each). The source of this sequence is a woman aged 18-29 years in good health. CDR3 sequence (DNA): TGTGCCAGCAGCTTAGTATCAGGGTCAGGGAGCGAGACCCAGTACTTC. It is translated as CASSLVSGSGSETQYF.